These 6 T cell receptor beta chains were sequenced from one sample in a study of cytomegalovirus exposure and HLA in healthy donors. PCR used 60 Vbeta primers and 13 Jbeta primers. Sequencing used immunoSEQ multiplex PCR; TCRdb keeps in-frame clones, though not all of them. The table includes about 130,000 clones, around four fifths detected once. The sample comprised PBMCs. Receptor source: a boy younger than 18 in good health and CMV-seronegative.

The V call is TRBV14, the J call TRBJ2-5; 7 bases match TRBD2. Per germline, CDR1 SGHDN and CDR2 FVKESK. After removal of 7 bases from V and 1 base from J, the junction contained 9 bases not matched to a gene. The CDR3 consists of 15 residues. The CDR3 DNA is TGTGCCAGCAAGAGGCAGGGAGGGGTCCAAGAGACCCAGTACTTC. Encoded protein: CASKRQGGVQETQYF.

The chain is built from TRBV27 and TRBJ1-2, with D possibly being TRBD1 (6 bases). V lost 2 bases to trimming and J lost 4 bases, with 11 bases between them. The CDR3 consists of 14 residues. Germline V gene data show CDR1 as MNHEY and CDR2 as SMNVEV (reference sequence). CDR3 protein: CASSLQGIGYGYTF. In nucleotides, the CDR3 is TGTGCCAGCAGTTTACAGGGGATTGGCTATGGCTACACCTTC.

The chain uses TRBV5-1 and TRBJ1-1; maybe TRBD1 (6 bases). V lost 1 base and J 3 bases, leaving 7 bases between the germline ends. The CDR3 has 13 residues. Germline assignment: CDR1 SGHRS and CDR2 YFSETQ. The CDR3 DNA sequence: TGCGCCAGCAGCTTGCACAGGGACACTGAAGCTTTCTTT. Translation gives CASSLHRDTEAFF.

Points on this clone: The same CDR3 is also encoded by other DNA sequences in this sample. This sequence joins TRBV7-9 and TRBJ2-1; D is unclear. The CDR3 is 12 amino acids. Trimming pared 0 bases from V and 6 bases from J, leaving 3 bases between. CDR1 and CDR2 from the germline V gene are SEHNR and FQNEAQ (reference sequence). CDR3 DNA sequence: TGTGCCAGCAGCTTAGCTCTCAATGAGCAGTTCTTC. Encoded protein: CASSLALNEQFF.

This rearrangement joins TRBV19 to TRBJ1-4; D possibly corresponds to TRBD1 (5 bases). Trimming stripped 2 bases from V and 4 bases from J, with 11 bases between. The CDR3 runs 15 residues. CDR1 is LNHDA, CDR2 SQIVND, per germline (reference sequence). The CDR3 loop is CASSIMGRHNEKLFF. The CDR3 DNA sequence: TGTGCCAGTAGTATAATGGGGCGGCATAATGAAAAACTGTTTTTT.

This chain links TRBV15 with TRBJ2-1; 7 bases align to TRBD2. CDR1 is LNHNV, CDR2 YYDKDF, per germline (reference sequence). The J segment lost 13 bases and the V segment lost 1 base, leaving 1 base of the junction unmatched. The CDR3 has 11 amino acids. The CDR3 bases are TGTGCCACCAGCAGAGGGACTAGTCAGTTCTTC. This codes for CATSRGTSQFF.